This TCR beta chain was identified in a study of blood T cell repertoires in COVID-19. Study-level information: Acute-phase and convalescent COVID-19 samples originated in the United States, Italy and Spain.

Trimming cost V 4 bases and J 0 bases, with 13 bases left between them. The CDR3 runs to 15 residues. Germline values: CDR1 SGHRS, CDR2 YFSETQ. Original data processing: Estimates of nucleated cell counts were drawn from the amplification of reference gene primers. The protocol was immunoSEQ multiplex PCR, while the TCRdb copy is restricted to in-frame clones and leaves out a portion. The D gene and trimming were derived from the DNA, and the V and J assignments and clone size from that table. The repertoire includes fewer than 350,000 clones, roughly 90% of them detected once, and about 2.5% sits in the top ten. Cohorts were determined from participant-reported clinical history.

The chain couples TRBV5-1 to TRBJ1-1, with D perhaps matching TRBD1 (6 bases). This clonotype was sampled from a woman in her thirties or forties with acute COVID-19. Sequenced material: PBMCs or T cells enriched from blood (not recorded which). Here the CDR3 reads CASSDLGQLNTEAFF. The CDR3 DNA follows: TGCGCCAGCAGCGACCTAGGACAGCTGAACACTGAAGCTTTCTTT.